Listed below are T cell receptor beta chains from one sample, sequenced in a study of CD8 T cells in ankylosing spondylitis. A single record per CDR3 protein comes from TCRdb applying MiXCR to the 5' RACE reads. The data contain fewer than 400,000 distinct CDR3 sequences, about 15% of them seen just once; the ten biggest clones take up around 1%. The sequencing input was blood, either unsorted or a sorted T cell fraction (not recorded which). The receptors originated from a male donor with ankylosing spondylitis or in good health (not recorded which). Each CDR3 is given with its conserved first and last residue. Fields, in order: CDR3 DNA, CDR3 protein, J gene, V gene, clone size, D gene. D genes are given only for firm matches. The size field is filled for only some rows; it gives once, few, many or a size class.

cdr3_nt: TGTGCCAGCAGTTACGGGACAGGCTACAATGAGCAGTTCTTC
cdr3_aa: CASSYGTGYNEQFF
j_call: TRBJ2-1
v_call: TRBV6-5
clone_size: NA
d_call: TRBD1

cdr3_nt: TGCAGTGCTAGAGATTCTTCGGGGGGCAATCAGCCCCAGCATTTT
cdr3_aa: CSARDSSGGNQPQHF
j_call: TRBJ1-5
v_call: TRBV20-1
clone_size: few
d_call: NA

cdr3_nt: TGCAGCGCTATGAGCTCCTACGAGCAGTACTTC
cdr3_aa: CSAMSSYEQYF
j_call: TRBJ2-7
v_call: TRBV29-1
clone_size: NA
d_call: NA

cdr3_nt: TGCGCCAGCAGCCGGCGGGCCTCCTACGAGCAGTACTTC
cdr3_aa: CASSRRASYEQYF
j_call: TRBJ2-7
v_call: TRBV5-1
clone_size: once
d_call: NA

cdr3_nt: TGTGCCAGCAGCCAAGGCATCCGGGACTCCTCAGGGTTGGAGCTGTTTTTT
cdr3_aa: CASSQGIRDSSGLELFF
j_call: TRBJ2-2
v_call: TRBV4-2
clone_size: NA
d_call: NA

cdr3_nt: TGTGCCAGCATTTCCTCGGGCAGGGAGGGTTATGGCTACACCTTC
cdr3_aa: CASISSGREGYGYTF
j_call: TRBJ1-2
v_call: TRBV12-3/TRBV12-4
clone_size: few
d_call: NA

cdr3_nt: TGTGCCAGCAGCCGGGTGCGGTGGGAGCTGTTTTTT
cdr3_aa: CASSRVRWELFF
j_call: TRBJ2-2
v_call: TRBV11-1
clone_size: NA
d_call: NA

cdr3_nt: TGCAGTGCCGCTAGAGGGGGGGAGCAGTACTTC
cdr3_aa: CSAARGGEQYF
j_call: TRBJ2-7
v_call: TRBV20-1
clone_size: NA
d_call: NA

cdr3_nt: TGTGCCAGCAGCCCCCGGACTAGCGGGAGTTATGAGCAGTTCTTC
cdr3_aa: CASSPRTSGSYEQFF
j_call: TRBJ2-1
v_call: TRBV4-2
clone_size: few
d_call: TRBD2

cdr3_nt: TGTGCCATCAGCTCCAGGGAGCACAATGAGCAGTTCTTC
cdr3_aa: CAISSREHNEQFF
j_call: TRBJ2-1
v_call: TRBV10-3
clone_size: few
d_call: NA

cdr3_nt: TGTGCCAGCGGACAGGGTGGGTATAGCAATCAGCCCCAGCATTTT
cdr3_aa: CASGQGGYSNQPQHF
j_call: TRBJ1-5
v_call: TRBV10-3
clone_size: few
d_call: TRBD1

cdr3_nt: TGTGCCAGCAGCGCCCGGGAGGGGATCAATCAGCCCCAGCATTTT
cdr3_aa: CASSAREGINQPQHF
j_call: TRBJ1-5
v_call: TRBV9
clone_size: NA
d_call: NA

cdr3_nt: TGTGCCAGCAGGGGCCCTAGGCGACTAGCGGGGGGGGTTTTTAGGAATGAGCAGTTCTTC
cdr3_aa: CASRGPRRLAGGVFRNEQFF
j_call: TRBJ2-1
v_call: TRBV12-3/TRBV12-4
clone_size: few
d_call: TRBD2

cdr3_nt: TGCGCCAGCAGCTCATTGGACACGAACACTGAAGCTTTCTTT
cdr3_aa: CASSSLDTNTEAFF
j_call: TRBJ1-1
v_call: TRBV5-1
clone_size: NA
d_call: NA

cdr3_nt: TGTGCCATCAGTGGACTTGACAATGAGCAGTTCTTC
cdr3_aa: CAISGLDNEQFF
j_call: TRBJ2-1
v_call: TRBV10-3
clone_size: NA
d_call: NA

cdr3_nt: TGTGCCAGCAGTCGCCGGGACGGCCACACCGGGGAGCTGTTTTTT
cdr3_aa: CASSRRDGHTGELFF
j_call: TRBJ2-2
v_call: TRBV6-1
clone_size: few
d_call: NA

cdr3_nt: TGCAGTGCTAGTGATGAGCAGTTCTTC
cdr3_aa: CSASDEQFF
j_call: TRBJ2-1
v_call: TRBV20-1
clone_size: NA
d_call: NA

cdr3_nt: TGCGCCAGCAGCCAAGGGGGGACAGTCCGTCAGCCCCAGCATTTT
cdr3_aa: CASSQGGTVRQPQHF
j_call: TRBJ1-5
v_call: TRBV4-1
clone_size: NA
d_call: TRBD1

cdr3_nt: TGTGCCAGCAGCCCCGAGACTAGACCTTCTGGGGCCAACGTCCTGACTTTC
cdr3_aa: CASSPETRPSGANVLTF
j_call: TRBJ2-6
v_call: TRBV7-2
clone_size: NA
d_call: NA

cdr3_nt: TGCGCCAGCAGCCCGGACACCCGAAACAACTATGGCTACACCTTC
cdr3_aa: CASSPDTRNNYGYTF
j_call: TRBJ1-2
v_call: TRBV5-1
clone_size: many
d_call: NA

cdr3_nt: TGTGCCAGCAGTTTAGACGAGGGCCTGAATTCACCCCTCCACTTT
cdr3_aa: CASSLDEGLNSPLHF
j_call: TRBJ1-6
v_call: TRBV12-3/TRBV12-4
clone_size: NA
d_call: NA

cdr3_nt: TGTGCCACCACGGACAGGGGGGGAGAGACCCAGTACTTC
cdr3_aa: CATTDRGGETQYF
j_call: TRBJ2-5
v_call: TRBV12-3/TRBV12-4
clone_size: NA
d_call: TRBD1

cdr3_nt: TGTGCCAGCAGCTCATCAGACAGGGGGCGAACCGGGGAGCTGTTTTTT
cdr3_aa: CASSSSDRGRTGELFF
j_call: TRBJ2-2
v_call: TRBV7-2
clone_size: few
d_call: TRBD1

cdr3_nt: TGTGCCAGCAGCGCTCCGACAGGAAGCTGGGGCTACACCTTC
cdr3_aa: CASSAPTGSWGYTF
j_call: TRBJ1-2
v_call: TRBV9
clone_size: few
d_call: NA

cdr3_nt: TGCAGTGCTTTGACCCGGGATACGCAGTATTTT
cdr3_aa: CSALTRDTQYF
j_call: TRBJ2-3
v_call: TRBV20-1
clone_size: many
d_call: NA

cdr3_nt: TGTGCCATCAGGGGGGCAGGGAACACTGAAGCTTTCTTT
cdr3_aa: CAIRGAGNTEAFF
j_call: TRBJ1-1
v_call: TRBV10-3
clone_size: NA
d_call: NA

cdr3_nt: TGCAGTGCCCCGGACCTGGGCACTGAAGCTTTCTTT
cdr3_aa: CSAPDLGTEAFF
j_call: TRBJ1-1
v_call: TRBV20-1
clone_size: NA
d_call: NA

cdr3_nt: TGTGCCAGCAGTTCCGGACTAGCGGGAGGAAGCACCGGGGAGCTGTTTTTT
cdr3_aa: CASSSGLAGGSTGELFF
j_call: TRBJ2-2
v_call: TRBV6-5
clone_size: NA
d_call: TRBD2

cdr3_nt: TGTGCCAGCAGCCTCATTGGGGGCAATCAGCCCCAGCATTTT
cdr3_aa: CASSLIGGNQPQHF
j_call: TRBJ1-5
v_call: TRBV7-2
clone_size: NA
d_call: NA

cdr3_nt: TGTGCCAGCAGCCCCCACGCGGGATCCGGGGAGCTGTTTTTT
cdr3_aa: CASSPHAGSGELFF
j_call: TRBJ2-2
v_call: TRBV12-3/TRBV12-4
clone_size: NA
d_call: NA

cdr3_nt: TGTGCCAGCAGCACAGAAGAGACCCAGTACTTC
cdr3_aa: CASSTEETQYF
j_call: TRBJ2-5
v_call: TRBV11-3
clone_size: NA
d_call: NA

cdr3_nt: TGCGCCAGCAGCTTGGGAAGGTCAGATACGCAGTATTTT
cdr3_aa: CASSLGRSDTQYF
j_call: TRBJ2-3
v_call: TRBV5-1
clone_size: few
d_call: NA

cdr3_nt: TGTGCCAGCAGCCTCGGAATCCAAGAGACCCAGTACTTC
cdr3_aa: CASSLGIQETQYF
j_call: TRBJ2-5
v_call: TRBV4-2
clone_size: NA
d_call: NA

cdr3_nt: TGTGCCAGCAGCCTTGACAGTTATAATTCACCCCTCCACTTT
cdr3_aa: CASSLDSYNSPLHF
j_call: TRBJ1-6
v_call: TRBV7-9
clone_size: many
d_call: NA

cdr3_nt: TGCGCCAGCAGCTTGGTGCAGTACCAAGAGACCCAGTACTTC
cdr3_aa: CASSLVQYQETQYF
j_call: TRBJ2-5
v_call: TRBV5-1
clone_size: few
d_call: NA

cdr3_nt: TGTGCCAGCAGTGATCAAATACAGGGGGGAACTGAAGCTTTCTTT
cdr3_aa: CASSDQIQGGTEAFF
j_call: TRBJ1-1
v_call: TRBV25-1
clone_size: few
d_call: TRBD1

cdr3_nt: TGCGCCAGCAGTGGGCAAAAAGCTGCCGGAGATACGCAGTATTTT
cdr3_aa: CASSGQKAAGDTQYF
j_call: TRBJ2-3
v_call: TRBV10-2
clone_size: many
d_call: NA

cdr3_nt: TGCGCCAGCAGGCAGATAGCGGGGGGGAACACCGGGGAGCTGTTTTTT
cdr3_aa: CASRQIAGGNTGELFF
j_call: TRBJ2-2
v_call: TRBV10-2
clone_size: NA
d_call: TRBD2

cdr3_nt: TGCAGTGCTAGAGTGGACGGAAGTCGAGAGACCCAGTACTTC
cdr3_aa: CSARVDGSRETQYF
j_call: TRBJ2-5
v_call: TRBV20-1
clone_size: NA
d_call: NA

cdr3_nt: TGCGCCAGCAGCTTCGAGAGCACCGGGGAGCTGTTTTTT
cdr3_aa: CASSFESTGELFF
j_call: TRBJ2-2
v_call: TRBV5-1
clone_size: few
d_call: NA

cdr3_nt: TGTGCCAGCAGTTACAAAGGGGATACGCAGTATTTT
cdr3_aa: CASSYKGDTQYF
j_call: TRBJ2-3
v_call: TRBV6-5
clone_size: NA
d_call: NA

cdr3_nt: TGTGCCAGCAGTTCCTGGGCCTCTTTCGGTGAGCAGTTCTTC
cdr3_aa: CASSSWASFGEQFF
j_call: TRBJ2-1
v_call: TRBV12-3/TRBV12-4
clone_size: NA
d_call: NA

cdr3_nt: TGTGCCAGCAGCCAGACCCAAGAGACCCAGTACTTC
cdr3_aa: CASSQTQETQYF
j_call: TRBJ2-5
v_call: TRBV3-1
clone_size: NA
d_call: NA

cdr3_nt: TGTGCCAGCAGTTTCCGACTAGCGGGGGGCCCTGAAATCTTC
cdr3_aa: CASSFRLAGGPEIF
j_call: TRBJ2-1
v_call: TRBV27
clone_size: NA
d_call: TRBD2

cdr3_nt: TGTGCCAGCAGTTACGGGATGAACTATGGCTACACCTTC
cdr3_aa: CASSYGMNYGYTF
j_call: TRBJ1-2
v_call: TRBV6-2/TRBV6-3
clone_size: NA
d_call: NA

cdr3_nt: TGTGCCAGCAGTGAACTTTGGGTGGACAATGAGCAGTTCTTC
cdr3_aa: CASSELWVDNEQFF
j_call: TRBJ2-1
v_call: TRBV25-1
clone_size: few
d_call: NA

cdr3_nt: TGTGCCAGCAGCCAAGATCGGTACTTCACCCAGGGGCGAAGATATGGCTACACCTTC
cdr3_aa: CASSQDRYFTQGRRYGYTF
j_call: TRBJ1-2
v_call: TRBV3-1
clone_size: few
d_call: NA

cdr3_nt: TGCAGCGTTGATCGGCCCCAAGAGACCCAGTACTTC
cdr3_aa: CSVDRPQETQYF
j_call: TRBJ2-5
v_call: TRBV29-1
clone_size: NA
d_call: NA

cdr3_nt: TGTGCCTGGAGCAATTCGATTAGCGGGGCCCAGCAGTTCTTC
cdr3_aa: CAWSNSISGAQQFF
j_call: TRBJ2-1
v_call: TRBV30
clone_size: few
d_call: TRBD2

cdr3_nt: TGTGCCATCAAAAGCCCGATGGGAAAACTGTTTTTT
cdr3_aa: CAIKSPMGKLFF
j_call: TRBJ1-4
v_call: TRBV10-3
clone_size: NA
d_call: NA

cdr3_nt: TGCAGTGCTCCAATTAGCGGGAGCAGGGGCAATGAGCAGTTCTTC
cdr3_aa: CSAPISGSRGNEQFF
j_call: TRBJ2-1
v_call: TRBV20-1
clone_size: few
d_call: TRBD2